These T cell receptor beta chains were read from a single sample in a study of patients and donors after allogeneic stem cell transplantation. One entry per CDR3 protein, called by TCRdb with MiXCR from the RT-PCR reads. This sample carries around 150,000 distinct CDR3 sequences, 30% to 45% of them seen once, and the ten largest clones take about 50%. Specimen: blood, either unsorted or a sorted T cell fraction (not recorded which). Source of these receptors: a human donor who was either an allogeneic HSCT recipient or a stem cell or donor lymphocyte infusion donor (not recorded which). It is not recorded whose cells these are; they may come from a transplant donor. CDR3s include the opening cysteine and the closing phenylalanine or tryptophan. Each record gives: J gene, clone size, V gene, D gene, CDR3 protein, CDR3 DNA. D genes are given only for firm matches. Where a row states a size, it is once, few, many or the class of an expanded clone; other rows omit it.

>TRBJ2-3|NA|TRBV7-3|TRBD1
CASSLEGAPDTQYF
TGTGCCAGCAGCCTCGAGGGGGCCCCAGATACGCAGTATTTT
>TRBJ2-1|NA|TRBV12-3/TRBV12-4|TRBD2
CASSDPRSGGPYNEQFF
TGTGCCAGCAGCGACCCGAGAAGCGGGGGACCCTACAATGAGCAGTTCTTC
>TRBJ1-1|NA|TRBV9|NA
CASSPYGGFAEAFF
TGTGCCAGCAGCCCTTATGGGGGATTCGCTGAAGCTTTCTTT
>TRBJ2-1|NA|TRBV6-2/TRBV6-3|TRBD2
CASSPTRTSGGAEFF
TGTGCCAGCAGCCCGACAAGGACTAGCGGGGGGGCGGAGTTCTTC
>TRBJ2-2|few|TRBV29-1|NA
CSVSTGNTGELFF
TGCAGCGTCTCTACAGGAAACACCGGGGAGCTGTTTTTT
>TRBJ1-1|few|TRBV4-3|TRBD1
CASSQRQGRGSTEAFF
TGCGCCAGCAGCCAAAGACAGGGGCGGGGGAGTACTGAAGCTTTCTTT
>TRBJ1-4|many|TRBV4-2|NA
CASSQEGVSNEKLFF
TGTGCCAGCAGCCAAGAAGGGGTTTCTAATGAAAAACTGTTTTTT
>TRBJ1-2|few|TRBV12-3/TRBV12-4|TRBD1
CASSLVGQGPYGYTF
TGTGCCAGCAGTTTAGTGGGACAGGGACCCTATGGCTACACCTTC
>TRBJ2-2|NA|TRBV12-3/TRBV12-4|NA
CASQDLGGYTGELFF
TGTGCCAGCCAAGATTTGGGGGGTTACACCGGGGAGCTGTTTTTT
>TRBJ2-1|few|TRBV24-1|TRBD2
CATSDPPGTSGGGYNEQFF
TGTGCCACCAGTGACCCCCCCGGGACTAGCGGGGGGGGATACAATGAGCAGTTCTTC
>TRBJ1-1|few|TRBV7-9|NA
CASSRVSEAFF
TGTGCCAGCAGCCGGGTCTCTGAAGCTTTCTTT
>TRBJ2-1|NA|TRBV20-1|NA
CSARDPLSSYNKQFF
TGCAGTGCTAGAGATCCCCTTAGCTCCTACAATAAGCAGTTCTTC
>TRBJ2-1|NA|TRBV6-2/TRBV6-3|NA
CASSYSKFDEQFF
TGTGCCAGCAGTTACTCGAAGTTTGATGAGCAGTTCTTC
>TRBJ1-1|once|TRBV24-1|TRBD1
CATNPQGSLTEAFF
TGTGCCACCAACCCACAGGGGAGTTTAACTGAAGCTTTCTTT
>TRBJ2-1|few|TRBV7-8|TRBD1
CASSLIRRTGGAMHEQFF
TGTGCCAGCAGCTTAATACGCCGGACAGGGGGCGCGATGCATGAGCAGTTCTTC
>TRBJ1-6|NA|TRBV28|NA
CASSFSSYNSPLHF
TGTGCCAGCAGTTTTTCCTCCTATAATTCACCCCTCCACTTT
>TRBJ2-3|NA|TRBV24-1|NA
CATSDIAGSVGLDTQYF
TGTGCCACCAGTGACATCGCAGGCAGCGTGGGACTGGATACGCAGTATTTT
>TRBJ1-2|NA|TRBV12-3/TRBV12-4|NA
CASKPRENYGYTF
TGTGCCAGCAAACCACGGGAAAACTATGGCTACACCTTC
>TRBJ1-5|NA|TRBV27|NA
CASSLLVHQPQHF
TGTGCCAGCAGTTTATTGGTCCATCAGCCCCAGCATTTT
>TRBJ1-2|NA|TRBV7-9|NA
CASSEGRYYGYTF
TGTGCCAGCAGCGAGGGGCGGTACTATGGCTACACCTTC
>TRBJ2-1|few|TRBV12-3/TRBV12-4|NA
CASSPLSEQFF
TGTGCCAGCAGTCCCCTCAGTGAGCAGTTCTTC
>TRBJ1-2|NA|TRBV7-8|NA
CASSPRAGGTNYGYTF
TGTGCCAGCAGCCCTAGAGCGGGGGGCACTAACTATGGCTACACCTTC
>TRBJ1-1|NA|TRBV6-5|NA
CASRGRTYNTEAFF
TGTGCCAGCAGGGGGAGGACATACAACACTGAAGCTTTCTTT
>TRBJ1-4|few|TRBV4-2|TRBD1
CASSAPGTGNEKLFF
TGTGCCAGCAGCGCCCCCGGGACAGGGAATGAAAAACTGTTTTTT
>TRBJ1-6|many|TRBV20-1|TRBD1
CSASARTGLGSPLHF
TGCAGTGCTAGTGCGCGGACAGGATTGGGGTCACCCCTCCACTTT
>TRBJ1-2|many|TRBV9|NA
CASSVGDYGYTF
TGTGCCAGCAGCGTAGGGGACTATGGCTACACCTTC
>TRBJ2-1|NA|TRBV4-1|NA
CASSSGGREQFF
TGCGCCAGCAGCTCAGGAGGGCGAGAGCAGTTCTTC
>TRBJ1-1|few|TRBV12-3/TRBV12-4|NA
CASSIDGYMNTEAFF
TGTGCCAGCAGTATTGACGGTTACATGAACACTGAAGCTTTCTTT
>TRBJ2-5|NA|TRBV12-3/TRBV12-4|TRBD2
CASSPLAGGIIQETQYF
TGTGCCAGCAGCCCACTAGCGGGGGGGATAATCCAAGAGACCCAGTACTTC
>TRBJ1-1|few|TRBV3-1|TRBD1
CASSQPGTVEAFF
TGTGCCAGCAGCCAACCCGGGACAGTTGAAGCTTTCTTT
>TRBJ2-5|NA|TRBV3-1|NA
CASSQERISGQETQYF
TGTGCCAGCAGCCAAGAAAGGATTAGCGGCCAAGAGACCCAGTACTTC
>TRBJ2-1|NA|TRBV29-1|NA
CSVSGVSYNEQFF
TGCAGCGTTTCGGGGGTTTCCTACAATGAGCAGTTCTTC
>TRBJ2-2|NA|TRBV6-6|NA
CASSYSRQGGNTGELFF
TGTGCCAGCAGTTACTCTAGACAGGGAGGGAACACCGGGGAGCTGTTTTTT
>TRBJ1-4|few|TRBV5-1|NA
CASSYRDVEEKLFF
TGCGCCAGCAGCTACAGGGATGTGGAGGAAAAACTGTTTTTT
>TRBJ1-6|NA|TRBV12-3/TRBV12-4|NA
CASSLEGSPLHF
TGTGCCAGCAGTTTAGAGGGATCACCCCTCCACTTT
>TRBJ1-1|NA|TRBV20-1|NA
CSADSGATEAFF
TGCAGTGCAGACAGCGGCGCCACTGAAGCTTTCTTT
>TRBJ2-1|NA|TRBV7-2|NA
CASSLAGLLYNEQFF
TGTGCCAGCAGCTTAGCCGGACTCTTATACAATGAGCAGTTCTTC
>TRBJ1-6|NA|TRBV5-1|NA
CASSWGISDSPLHF
TGCGCCAGCAGCTGGGGGATTTCGGATTCACCCCTCCACTTT
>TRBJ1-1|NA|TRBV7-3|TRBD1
CASGTGTNTEAFF
TGTGCCAGCGGGACAGGGACTAACACTGAAGCTTTCTTT
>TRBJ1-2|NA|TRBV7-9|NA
CASMPIGGMGYTF
TGTGCCAGCATGCCCATCGGGGGCATGGGCTACACCTTC
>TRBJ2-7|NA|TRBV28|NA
CAITSGNEQYF
TGTGCCATCACCTCCGGCAACGAGCAGTACTTC
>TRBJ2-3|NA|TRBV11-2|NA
CASSHRGSSRATDTQYF
TGTGCCAGCAGCCACCGGGGGTCTAGCAGGGCCACAGATACGCAGTATTTT
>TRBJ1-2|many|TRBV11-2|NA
CASSNPRGDYGYTF
TGTGCCAGCAGCAACCCCCGAGGGGACTATGGCTACACCTTC